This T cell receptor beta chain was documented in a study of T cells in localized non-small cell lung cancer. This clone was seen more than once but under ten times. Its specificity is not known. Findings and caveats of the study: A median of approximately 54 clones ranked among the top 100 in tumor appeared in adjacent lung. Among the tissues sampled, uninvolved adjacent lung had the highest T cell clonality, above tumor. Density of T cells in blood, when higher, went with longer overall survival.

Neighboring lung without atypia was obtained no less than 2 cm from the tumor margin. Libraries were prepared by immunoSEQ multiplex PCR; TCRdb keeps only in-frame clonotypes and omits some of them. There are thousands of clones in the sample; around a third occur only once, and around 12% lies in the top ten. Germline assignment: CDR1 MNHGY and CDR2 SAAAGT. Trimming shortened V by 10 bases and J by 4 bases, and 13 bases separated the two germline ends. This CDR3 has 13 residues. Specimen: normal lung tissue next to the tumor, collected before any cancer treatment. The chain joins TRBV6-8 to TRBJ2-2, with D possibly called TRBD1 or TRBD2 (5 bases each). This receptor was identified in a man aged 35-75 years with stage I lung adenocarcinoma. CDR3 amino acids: CAIQGAGTGELFF. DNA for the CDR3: TGTGCCATCCAAGGGGCGGGCACCGGGGAGCTGTTTTTT.